Listed here is a single T cell receptor (beta chain). The data stem from a study of blood T cells in healthy people across ages. Turning to the study itself: Template switching recovered approximately one barcoded beta molecule for every two T cells.

The CDR3 totals 17 residues. Germline-derived CDR1 and CDR2 are MNHNS and SASEGT. Deletions cut 6 bases from V and 0 bases from J, with 18 bases between. With a J-beta primer mix and a sample-barcoded 5' primer, a second PCR ran about 6 to 11 cycles. Every sample gave at least 3 million paired-end reads containing CDR3. TCRdb independently ran MiXCR on the 5' RACE reads; one entry per CDR3 protein. The sample gives almost 550,000 distinct CDR3 sequences, about 25% of which show up once; just over 8.5% is in the top ten. This sample also appeared in a second study, on T cells of mothers and their children.

The V gene is TRBV6-1, the J gene TRBJ2-1, with D possibly matching TRBD2 (5 bases). This TCR was sampled from a boy aged 5 to 17 in good health. The sequenced sample was blood. The CDR3, as DNA: TGTGCCAGCAGCCCAGAAGAGGACTGGAGCTCCTACAATGAGCAGTTCTTC. This sequence encodes CASSPEEDWSSYNEQFF.